One sample yielded the 17 T cell receptor beta chains listed below, sequenced in a study of T cells in Graves' hyperthyroidism and ophthalmopathy. Using RNA transcripts as the source, TCR beta CDR3 regions were amplified. In the first-round RT-PCR of the TCR CDR3, the HTBI primer set was used. TCRdb re-called the multiplex PCR reads with MiXCR, one entry per CDR3 protein. Of roughly 180,000 distinct CDR3 sequences listed, less than 10% are singletons. Source material: blood. Source of these receptors: a young woman with Graves' hyperthyroidism that later progressed to Graves' ophthalmopathy.

This sequence joins TRBV7-3 and TRBJ1-3, with a possible D match to TRBD1 (5 bases). Trimming took 5 bases from V and 0 from J, leaving 8 bases between them. This CDR3 comprises 14 residues. In germline, CDR1 is SGHTA, CDR2 FQGTGA. This CDR3 is CASSEGSSGNTIYF. The DNA of the CDR3 is TGTGCCAGCAGCGAGGGGAGCTCTGGAAACACCATATATTTT.

Ten or more counts support this clonotype. The rearrangement links TRBV6-5 to TRBJ2-1; 7 bases agree with TRBD2. The germline V gene encodes CDR1 MNHEY and CDR2 SVGAGI. The CDR3 covers 18 residues. V was clipped by 0 bases and J by 7 bases; unmatched bases: 15. CDR3 in DNA: TGTGCCAGCAGTTACTCCATTGCTTCTGGTGTGGGGGGGAATGAGCAGTTCTTC. Translating gives CASSYSIASGVGGNEQFF.

This clonotype was seen repeatedly, ten times or more. The rearrangement joins TRBV30 to TRBJ2-7; 7 nucleotides agree with TRBD1. Germline V gene sequence: CDR1 GTSNPN, CDR2 SVGIG (reference sequence). This CDR3 comprises 12 residues. V was pared by 5 bases and J by 5 bases, with 6 bases of the junction left unmatched. The CDR3 loop is CAWERTGDEQYF. The CDR3 DNA is TGTGCCTGGGAACGAACAGGGGACGAGCAGTACTTC. Looking up the rest from reference TRBV30 and TRBJ2-7 gives the full variable domain: SQTIHQWPATLVQPVGSPLSLECTVEGTSNPNLYWYRQAAGRGLQLLFYSVGIGQISSEVPQNLSASRPQDRQFILSSKKLLLSDSGFYLCAWERTGDEQYFGPGTRLTVT.

At least ten counts were recorded for this clonotype. The rearrangement joins TRBV6-1 to TRBJ2-7; 8 bases line up with TRBD2. This CDR3 is built from 13 residues. V dropped 6 bases and J dropped 5; count of bases not matched to a gene: 6. Per the germline V gene, CDR1 is MNHNS and CDR2 is SASEGT. The CDR3 reads CASRRTSTHEQYF. DNA of the CDR3: TGTGCCAGCAGACGGACTAGCACCCACGAGCAGTACTTC.

This clonotype was seen many times. The V and J genes are TRBV7-2 and TRBJ2-7; 11 positions agree with TRBD2. There are 15 residues in the CDR3. Germline CDR1 and CDR2: SGHTA and FQGNSA. After removal of 5 bases from V and 5 bases from J, the junction contained 8 bases not matched to a gene. The CDR3 spells CASSRSLAGGHEQYF. In nucleotides, the CDR3 is TGTGCCAGCAGCCGGTCCTTAGCGGGGGGGCACGAGCAGTACTTC.

The chain has TRBV3-1 and TRBJ2-7, with D perhaps TRBD1 (6 bases). V lost 1 base and J lost 0, with 10 bases in between. Germline V gene sequence: CDR1 LGHDT, CDR2 YNNKEL (reference sequence). The CDR3 contains 15 residues. In DNA, the CDR3 is TGTGCCAGCAGCCAAGTTGCGGACAGCTCCTACGAGCAGTACTTC. This gives the protein CASSQVADSSYEQYF.

This clonotype was seen repeatedly, ten times or more. The chain links TRBV12-3 or TRBV12-4 to TRBJ2-5; possibly TRBD1 for D (5 bases). The V and J ends lost 4 bases and 1 base respectively, with 13 bases between them. This CDR3 region has 15 residues. CDR3 residues: CASSSSGPLQETQYF. The DNA for the CDR3 is TGTGCCAGCAGTTCCTCAGGGCCGCTCCAAGAGACCCAGTACTTC.

This clonotype appeared a few times. The genes are TRBV4-1 and TRBJ1-1, with 11 positions matching TRBD1. This CDR3 is 15 amino acids long. J was trimmed by 5 bases and V by 3 bases; bases with no gene match: 5. Germline-derived CDR1 and CDR2 are MGHRA and YSYEKL. CDR3: CASSQGTGGRTEAFF. In nucleotides, the CDR3 is TGCGCCAGCAGCCAGGGGACAGGGGGGAGGACTGAAGCTTTCTTT.

This sequence joins TRBV3-1 and TRBJ2-6; 11 bases line up with TRBD1. Germline trimming cut 4 bases from V and 0 bases from J; bases unmatched to any gene: 5. The CDR3 loop spans 18 amino acids. The germline CDR1 and CDR2 sequences are LGHDT and YNNKEL (reference sequence). CDR3 sequence: CASSLGQGGFSGANVLTF. CDR3 DNA: TGTGCCAGCAGCCTGGGACAGGGGGGCTTCTCTGGGGCCAACGTCCTGACTTTC.

As to this clonotype: At one end the junction does not follow the germline gene, possibly because of a read error. CDR3 sequence: CASSLVGDGDNKQFF. Written as DNA, the CDR3 is TGTGCCAGCAGCTTAGTAGGGGATGGGGACAATAAGCAGTTCTTC. This chain uses TRBV7-8 with TRBJ2-1; D perhaps matches TRBD1 (6 bases). Per germline, CDR1 SGHVS and CDR2 FQNEAQ. The CDR3 covers 15 residues.

The chain carries TRBV20-1 and TRBJ2-1; D is unresolved. V gave up 3 bases and J gave up 4 bases, with 4 bases separating them. The length of the CDR3 is 11 residues. Per germline, CDR1 DFQATT and CDR2 SNEGSKA (reference sequence). This CDR3 reads CSASAYNEQFF. CDR3 coding DNA: TGCAGTGCTAGTGCTTACAATGAGCAGTTCTTC.

This clonotype came up many times. The CDR3 spells CASSLAQSSYEQYF. CDR3 nucleotide sequence: TGTGCCAGCAGTTTAGCCCAGTCCTCCTACGAGCAGTACTTC. V is TRBV12-3 or TRBV12-4 and J is TRBJ2-7; D call uncertain. V lost 0 bases to trimming and J lost 0 bases, with 6 bases between them. The CDR3 covers 14 residues.

In its sample, this clonotype was seen many times. The chain links TRBV7-6 to TRBJ2-3, with D tentatively TRBD2 (5 bases). Germline CDR1 SGHVS, CDR2 FNYEAQ. V was clipped by 2 bases and J by 2 bases, with 14 bases between them. The length of the CDR3 is 16 residues. The chain's CDR3 is CASSLNSRGLTDTQYF. CDR3 DNA: TGTGCCAGCAGCTTAAATTCAAGAGGGCTCACAGATACGCAGTATTTT.

The table lists this clonotype with a few counts. In DNA, the CDR3 is TGTGCCAGCAGCCAAGGACTAGTCGAGTTCTTC. It specifies CASSQGLVEFF. The J gene is TRBJ2-1, the V gene TRBV27; 7 positions match TRBD2. Per germline, CDR1 MNHEY and CDR2 SMNVEV (reference sequence). The CDR3 is 11 residues long. Germline trimming cut 6 bases from V and 14 bases from J; bases unmatched to any gene: 7.

The chain couples TRBV28 to TRBJ2-4; D is unclear. This CDR3 comprises 11 residues. V lost 5 bases, J lost 6 bases, and 5 bases lay in between. Germline CDR1 is MDHEN and CDR2 is SYDVKM. The CDR3 loop is CASSRLNIQYF. CDR3 sequence (DNA): TGTGCCAGCAGTCGTTTAAACATTCAGTACTTC.

This clonotype appeared many times. The chain carries TRBV27 and TRBJ2-1, with 8 bases lining up with TRBD1. The CDR3 is made up of 14 amino acids. In germline, CDR1 is MNHEY, CDR2 SMNVEV (reference sequence). V shed 6 bases and J 7 bases; nucleotides not matched to a gene: 8. This CDR3 is CASRARTGLNEQFF. CDR3 DNA: TGTGCCAGCAGAGCAAGGACAGGGTTGAATGAGCAGTTCTTC.

This clonotype showed up many times. The chain carries TRBV6-5 and TRBJ1-1; no firm D call. Looked up from germline, CDR1 is MNHEY and CDR2 is SVGAGI. The CDR3 consists of 14 residues. Trimming removed 2 bases at V and 4 bases at J, with 11 bases between. The CDR3 is CASSYGQEGTEAFF. The DNA for the CDR3 is TGTGCCAGCAGTTACGGGCAGGAGGGCACTGAAGCTTTCTTT.